These 5 T cell receptor beta chains were sequenced from one sample in a study of blood T cell repertoires in COVID-19. Profiled with immunoSEQ multiplex PCR; TCRdb holds only in-frame clones, not every one. The data show about 260,000 clones, 87% seen once. Sequencing input: peripheral blood. The receptors stem from a woman between 35 and 50 years old who had recovered from COVID-19.

This clone was seen many times. The chain couples TRBV4-3 to TRBJ2-5; D remains unclear. The CDR3 length is 13 residues. Germline CDR1 and CDR2: LGHNA and YSLEER. Trimming removed 3 bases from V and 4 bases from J, with 9 bases in between. In nucleotides, the CDR3 is TGCGCCAGCAGCCACGTCCTAACAGAGACCCAGTACTTC. Translating it yields CASSHVLTETQYF.

The V and J genes are TRBV2 and TRBJ1-1; D unclear. The CDR3 extends over 14 amino acids. CDR1 and CDR2 (germline): SNHLY, FYNNEI. Trimming cost V 5 bases and J 1 base, with 11 bases left between them. Here the CDR3 reads CASSSTAGNTEAFF. CDR3 nucleotide sequence: TGTGCCAGCAGTTCAACAGCGGGGAACACTGAAGCTTTCTTT.

The V call is TRBV5-6, the J call TRBJ1-2; the match to TRBD1 covers 7 bases. The junction had 8 bases not matched to a gene; V was cut back by 2 bases and J by 4 bases. The CDR3 runs 15 residues. The germline V gene has CDR1 SGHDT and CDR2 YYEEEE. The CDR3 is CASSFDRDGGYGYTF. CDR3 coding DNA: TGTGCCAGCAGCTTCGACAGGGATGGGGGCTATGGCTACACCTTC.

There are a few counts of this clone. V gene TRBV3-1 (or the pseudogene TRBV3-2) combines with J gene TRBJ1-6; D may be TRBD1 (5 bases). With 2 bases removed from V and 9 bases from J, the gap between germline ends came to 14 bases. CDR1 and CDR2 from the germline V gene are LGHDT and YNNKEL (reference sequence). The CDR3 spans 15 residues. In DNA form, the CDR3 reads TGTGCCAGCAGCCAAAGGGAGGGGCACTTTTCACCCCTCCACTTT. Its translation is CASSQREGHFSPLHF.

This chain joins TRBV4-3 and TRBJ1-3; TRBD1 might be the D (6 bases). CDR1 and CDR2 (germline): LGHNA, YSLEER. CDR3 length equals 15 residues. The V gene lost 4 bases and the J gene lost 2 bases, with 12 bases spanning the gap. As DNA, the CDR3 is TGCGCCAGCAGCCGCCTAGGGGGTCCTGGAAACACCATATATTTT. Translation: CASSRLGGPGNTIYF.